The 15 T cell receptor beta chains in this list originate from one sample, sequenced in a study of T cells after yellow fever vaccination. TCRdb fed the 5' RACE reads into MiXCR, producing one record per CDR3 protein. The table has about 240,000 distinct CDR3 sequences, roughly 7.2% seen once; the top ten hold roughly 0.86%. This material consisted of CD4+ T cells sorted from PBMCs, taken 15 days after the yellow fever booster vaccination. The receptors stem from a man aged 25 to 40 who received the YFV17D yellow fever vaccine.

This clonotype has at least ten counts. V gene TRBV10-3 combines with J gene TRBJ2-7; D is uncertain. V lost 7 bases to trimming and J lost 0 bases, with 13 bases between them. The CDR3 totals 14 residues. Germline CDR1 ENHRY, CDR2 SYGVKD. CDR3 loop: CAITQDPSSYEQYF. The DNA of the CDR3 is TGTGCCATCACTCAAGATCCCAGCTCCTACGAGCAGTACTTC.

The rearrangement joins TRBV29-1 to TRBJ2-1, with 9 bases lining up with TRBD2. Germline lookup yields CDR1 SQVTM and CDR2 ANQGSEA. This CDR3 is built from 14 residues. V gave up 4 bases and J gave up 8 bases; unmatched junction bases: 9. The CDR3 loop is CSVGPGLARDEQFF. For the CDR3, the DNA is TGCAGCGTTGGACCGGGACTAGCCCGGGATGAGCAGTTCTTC.

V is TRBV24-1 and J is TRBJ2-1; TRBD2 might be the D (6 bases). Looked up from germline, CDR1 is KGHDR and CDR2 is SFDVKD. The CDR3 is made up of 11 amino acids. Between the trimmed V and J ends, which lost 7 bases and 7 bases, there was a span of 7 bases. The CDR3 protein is CATSGGNEQFF. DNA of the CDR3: TGTGCCACCAGCGGAGGGAATGAGCAGTTCTTC.

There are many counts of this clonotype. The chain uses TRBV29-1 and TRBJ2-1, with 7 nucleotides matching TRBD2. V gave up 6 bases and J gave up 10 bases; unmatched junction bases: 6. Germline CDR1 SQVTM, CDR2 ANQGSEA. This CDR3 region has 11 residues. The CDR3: CSVRSGREQFF. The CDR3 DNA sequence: TGCAGCGTCCGATCCGGGAGGGAGCAGTTCTTC.

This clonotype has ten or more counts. The CDR3 reads CASSLLGTGEETQYF. CDR3 sequence (DNA): TGTGCCAGCAGCTTACTGGGGACAGGGGAGGAGACCCAGTACTTC. V gene TRBV7-2 combines with J gene TRBJ2-5; 10 bases line up with TRBD1. J gave up 5 bases and V 2 bases, and 5 bases lay outside the gene matches. Germline V gene data show CDR1 as SGHTA and CDR2 as FQGNSA. This CDR3 has 15 residues.

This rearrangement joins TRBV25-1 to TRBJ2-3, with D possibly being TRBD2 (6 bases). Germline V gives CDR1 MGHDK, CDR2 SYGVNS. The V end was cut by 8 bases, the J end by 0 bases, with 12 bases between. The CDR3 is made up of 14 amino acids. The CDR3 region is CASGTSRSTDTQYF. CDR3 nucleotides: TGTGCCAGCGGAACTAGCAGAAGCACAGATACGCAGTATTTT.

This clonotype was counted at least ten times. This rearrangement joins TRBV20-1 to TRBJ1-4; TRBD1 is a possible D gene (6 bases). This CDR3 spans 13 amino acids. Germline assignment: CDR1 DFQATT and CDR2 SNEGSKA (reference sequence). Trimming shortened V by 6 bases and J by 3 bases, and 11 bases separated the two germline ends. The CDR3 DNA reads TGCAGTGCAGGGGACACATCTAATGAAAAACTGTTTTTT. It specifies CSAGDTSNEKLFF.

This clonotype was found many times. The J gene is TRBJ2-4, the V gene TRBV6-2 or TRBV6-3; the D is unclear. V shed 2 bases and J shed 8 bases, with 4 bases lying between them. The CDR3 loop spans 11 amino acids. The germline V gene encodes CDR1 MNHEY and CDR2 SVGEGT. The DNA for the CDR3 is TGTGCCAGCAGTTACCGGGACATTCAGTACTTC. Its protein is CASSYRDIQYF.

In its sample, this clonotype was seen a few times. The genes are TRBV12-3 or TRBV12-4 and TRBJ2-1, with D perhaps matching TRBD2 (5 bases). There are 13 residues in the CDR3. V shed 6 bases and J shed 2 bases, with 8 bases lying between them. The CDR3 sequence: CASRPGTYNEQFF. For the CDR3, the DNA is TGTGCCAGCAGGCCGGGAACCTACAATGAGCAGTTCTTC.

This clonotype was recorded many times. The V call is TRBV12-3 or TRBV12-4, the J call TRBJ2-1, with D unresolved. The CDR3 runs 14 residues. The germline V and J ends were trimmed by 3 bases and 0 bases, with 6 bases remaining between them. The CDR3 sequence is CASSLQVSYNEQFF. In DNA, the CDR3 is TGTGCCAGCAGTTTGCAGGTCTCCTACAATGAGCAGTTCTTC.

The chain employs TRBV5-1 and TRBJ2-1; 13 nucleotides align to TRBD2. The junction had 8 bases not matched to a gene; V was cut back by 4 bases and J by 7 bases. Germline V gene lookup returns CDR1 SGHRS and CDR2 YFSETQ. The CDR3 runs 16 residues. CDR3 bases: TGCGCCAGCAGCATCCCCGGGACTAGCGGGGTGAATGAGCAGTTCTTC. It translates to CASSIPGTSGVNEQFF.

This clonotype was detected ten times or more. Here the CDR3 reads CASSFTDGSEQYF. CDR3 DNA: TGTGCCAGCAGCTTCACCGACGGGTCCGAGCAGTACTTC. The rearrangement links TRBV7-2 to TRBJ2-7; no clear D. Looked up from germline, CDR1 is SGHTA and CDR2 is FQGNSA. Trimming removed 3 bases at V and 6 bases at J, with 12 bases between. The CDR3 runs to 13 residues.

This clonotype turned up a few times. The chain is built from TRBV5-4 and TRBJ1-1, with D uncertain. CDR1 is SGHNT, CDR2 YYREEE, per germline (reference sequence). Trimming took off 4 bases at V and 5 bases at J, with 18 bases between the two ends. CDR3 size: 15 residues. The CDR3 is CASSLTPNRRTEAFF. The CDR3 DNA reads TGTGCCAGCAGCCTCACACCAAATCGGAGGACTGAAGCTTTCTTT.

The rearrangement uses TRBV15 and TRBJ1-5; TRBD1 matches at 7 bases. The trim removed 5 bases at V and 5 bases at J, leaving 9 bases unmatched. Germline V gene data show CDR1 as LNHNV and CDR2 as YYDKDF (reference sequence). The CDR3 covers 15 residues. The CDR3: CATSRGWDSYQPQHF. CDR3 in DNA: TGTGCCACCAGCCGAGGTTGGGACAGCTATCAGCCCCAGCATTTT.

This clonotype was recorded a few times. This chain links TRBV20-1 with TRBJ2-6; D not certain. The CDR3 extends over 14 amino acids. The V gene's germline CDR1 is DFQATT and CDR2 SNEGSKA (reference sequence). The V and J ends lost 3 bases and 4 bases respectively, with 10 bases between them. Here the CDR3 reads CSARRQPGANVLTF. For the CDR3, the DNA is TGCAGTGCTAGGAGGCAACCGGGGGCCAACGTCCTGACTTTC.